These 21 T cell receptor beta chains share one sample of origin, sequenced in a study of regulatory T cells in long-lasting Graves disease. With iRepertoire HTBI primers and Arm-PCR of CDR3 regions, TCR beta libraries were built. MiXCR, run by TCRdb on the multiplex PCR reads, gives a single entry per CDR3 protein. Here the sample spans 550,000 to 600,000 distinct CDR3 sequences, approximately 16% being singletons. Time point defined: newly diagnosed GD, antithyroid drugs for less than 3 months. The TCR library was made from RNA extracted from PBMCs. These sequences were also reported in another study, on T cells in Graves' hyperthyroidism and ophthalmopathy.

The specimen was peripheral blood mononuclear cells (PBMCs), collected at new diagnosis, from a patient treated with antithyroid drugs. These receptors were collected from a man between 18 and 29 years old with Graves disease.

There are many counts of this clonotype. V usage is TRBV25-1 and J usage is TRBJ2-7; D unresolved. Trimming shortened V by 2 bases and J by 1 base, and 9 bases separated the two germline ends. The germline CDR1 and CDR2 sequences are MGHDK and SYGVNS. This CDR3 has 14 amino acids. CDR3 sequence: CASSERARSYEQYF. In DNA, the CDR3 is TGTGCCAGCAGTGAAAGGGCCAGATCCTACGAGCAGTACTTC.

This clonotype was picked up many times. The chain is built from TRBV2 and TRBJ2-1, with 10 bases identical to TRBD2. In germline, CDR1 is SNHLY, CDR2 FYNNEI. J gave up 4 bases and V 9 bases, and 12 bases lay outside the gene matches. The CDR3 has 16 amino acids. CDR3 loop: CARNPWTSGNYNEQFF. CDR3 in DNA: TGTGCCAGAAATCCCTGGACTAGCGGAAATTACAATGAGCAGTTCTTC.

The genes are TRBV6-1 and TRBJ1-5; D uncertain. The CDR3 is made up of 13 amino acids. CDR1 is MNHNS and CDR2 is SASEGT in the germline V gene. V gave up 2 bases and J gave up 4 bases, with 6 bases separating them. The CDR3: CASSESRNQPQHF. CDR3 DNA sequence: TGTGCCAGCAGTGAATCGAGGAATCAGCCCCAGCATTTT.

This clonotype turned up a few times. The chain joins TRBV5-1 to TRBJ1-1; no clear D. Germline CDR1 and CDR2: SGHRS and YFSETQ. The ends were cut back, 4 bases at V and 4 bases at J, with 17 bases in the middle. The CDR3 has 15 amino acids. The CDR3 loop is CASSTQALVSTEAFF. In DNA, the CDR3 is TGCGCCAGCAGCACGCAAGCCTTGGTAAGCACTGAAGCTTTCTTT.

The chain combines TRBV12-3 or TRBV12-4 with TRBJ2-5, with TRBD1 identical over 8 bases. The closer fit of TRBJ2-1 to the DNA end suggests the J call may be wrong. CDR3 length equals 14 residues. The CDR3 reads CASSLGQGQETQFF. The CDR3 DNA sequence: TGTGCCAGCAGTCTCGGACAGGGCCAAGAGACCCAGTTCTTC.

A few counts support this clonotype. The chain joins TRBV19 to TRBJ2-2, with a possible D match to TRBD1 (6 bases). Looked up from germline, CDR1 is LNHDA and CDR2 is SQIVND (reference sequence). V lost 8 bases and J 1 base, leaving 17 bases between the germline ends. The CDR3 is 16 residues long. Here the CDR3 reads CASGPPGHLNTGELFF. For the CDR3, the DNA is TGTGCCAGTGGACCTCCGGGACACTTGAACACCGGGGAGCTGTTTTTT.

The sample holds many counts of this clonotype. This chain links TRBV4-1 with TRBJ2-7, with D possibly called TRBD1 or TRBD2 (5 bases each). There are 14 residues in the CDR3. V was pared by 5 bases and J by 5 bases, with 16 bases between. From germline, CDR1 is MGHRA and CDR2 YSYEKL. CDR3 nucleotide sequence: TGCGCCAGCAGCGCCCCCGGGGCTCTTGACGAGCAGTACTTC. Its translation: CASSAPGALDEQYF.

The rearrangement joins TRBV4-2 to TRBJ2-1; 8 bases match TRBD2. Germline lookup yields CDR1 LGHNA and CDR2 YNFKEQ. The J segment lost 6 bases and the V segment lost 5 bases, leaving 3 bases of the junction unmatched. This CDR3 spans 13 amino acids. The CDR3 here is CASSSGGPNEQFF. The CDR3 bases are TGTGCCAGCAGCTCGGGAGGGCCCAATGAGCAGTTCTTC.

This clonotype has a handful of counts. J is TRBJ2-1 and V is TRBV11-3; D ambiguous. Germline loops: CDR1 SGHNT, CDR2 YENEEA. V was shortened by 5 bases and J by 0 bases, with 17 bases between the two germline ends. This CDR3 has 17 amino acids. CDR3 coding DNA: TGTGCCAGCAGCCAAGATGACTGGCGGCTCTCCTACAATGAGCAGTTCTTC. Encoded protein: CASSQDDWRLSYNEQFF.

In this sample, this clonotype turned up many times. The chain links TRBV7-3 to TRBJ2-5; D might be TRBD1 (7 bases). Trimming shortened V by 8 bases and J by 4 bases, and 14 bases separated the two germline ends. CDR3 length: 13 amino acids. In germline, CDR1 is SGHTA, CDR2 FQGTGA. CDR3 sequence (DNA): TGTGCCAGCGCTGGAGGGGGCGGAGAGACCCAGTACTTC. Translation: CASAGGGGETQYF.

The chain couples TRBV5-6 to TRBJ2-7, with a possible D match to TRBD2 (5 bases). This CDR3 comprises 15 residues. CDR1 SGHDT and CDR2 YYEEEE come from the germline V gene. The V end was cut by 4 bases, the J end by 7 bases, with 21 bases between. CDR3 in DNA: TGTGCCAGCAGCCCGGGCCGGACTGGGATATTGGAGCAGTACTTC. Translated, it gives CASSPGRTGILEQYF.

This clonotype has a handful of counts. Here the CDR3 omits its conserved ending phenylalanine or tryptophan, so a read error is the likely source. The chain combines TRBV6-9 with TRBJ1-1; D not resolved. CDR1 MNHGY and CDR2 SVAAGI come from the germline V gene. V gave up 3 bases and J gave up 6 bases, with 11 bases separating them. CDR3 length equals 13 residues. CDR3: CASSYLGDPEAFL. CDR3 sequence (DNA): TGTGCCAGCAGTTACTTAGGCGATCCTGAAGCTTTCCTT.

The sample holds many counts of this clonotype. The chain carries TRBV27 and TRBJ1-2; the D is unclear. Germline V gives CDR1 MNHEY, CDR2 SMNVEV (reference sequence). The CDR3 covers 16 residues. The V and J ends lost 5 bases and 2 bases respectively, with 18 bases between them. The CDR3 bases are TGTGCCAGCAGTCCCCAACACAGCGATCCGAACTATGGCTACACCTTC. Protein: CASSPQHSDPNYGYTF.

This clonotype was picked up many times. This chain joins TRBV20-1 and TRBJ1-2, with a weak D call TRBD1 (5 bases). In germline, CDR1 is DFQATT, CDR2 SNEGSKA (reference sequence). The CDR3 consists of 14 residues. The V gene lost 0 bases and the J gene lost 8 bases, with 16 bases spanning the gap. CDR3 bases: TGCAGTGCTAGAGACCGGAGGAGGGGAAGCGGCTACACCTTC. Its protein product is CSARDRRRGSGYTF.

The chain is built from TRBV20-1 and TRBJ1-1; no reliable D call. The CDR3 is 14 amino acids. Trimming removed 3 bases at V and 0 bases at J, with 11 bases between. CDR1 and CDR2 (germline): DFQATT, SNEGSKA (reference sequence). The DNA of the CDR3 is TGCAGTGCTAGGCCGAGGGCTCTGAACACTGAAGCTTTCTTT. Translating gives CSARPRALNTEAFF.

The CDR3 nucleotides are TGTGCCAGCAGTGAAGCACACCCCTCCTACGAGCAGTACTTC. It yields the protein CASSEAHPSYEQYF. The chain is built from TRBV6-1 and TRBJ2-7; D is unresolved. Per germline, CDR1 MNHNS and CDR2 SASEGT. The CDR3 extends over 14 amino acids. The V and J ends lost 0 bases and 0 bases respectively, with 6 bases between them.

This clonotype has more than one count but fewer than ten. The chain couples TRBV19 to TRBJ2-7; unclear D gene. The CDR3 runs to 11 residues. Trimming took 4 bases from V and 7 from J, leaving 8 bases between them. Germline CDR1 LNHDA, CDR2 SQIVND (reference sequence). In nucleotides, the CDR3 is TGTGCCAGTAGTAACACTGGGGAGCAGTACTTC. This sequence encodes CASSNTGEQYF. Looking up the rest from reference TRBV19 and TRBJ2-7 gives the full variable domain: DGGITQSPKYLFRKEGQNVTLSCEQNLNHDAMYWYRQDPGQGLRLIYYSQIVNDFQKGDIAEGYSVSREKKESFPLTVTSAQKNPTAFYLCASSNTGEQYFGPGTRLTVT.

This clonotype has a count of ten or more. The chain recombines TRBV27 with TRBJ2-5; no firm D call. Germline CDR1 and CDR2: MNHEY and SMNVEV (reference sequence). The V end lost 2 bases, the J end lost 3 bases, and 13 bases lay between the germline ends. This CDR3 contains 15 residues. The chain's CDR3 is CASSLPRRAKETQYF. The CDR3 DNA follows: TGTGCCAGCAGTTTACCCCGCCGGGCCAAAGAGACCCAGTACTTC.

As to this clonotype: A read error is possible here, since a much larger clone lies one base away. This chain's CDR3 is CASSQPLLSANIQYF. The CDR3 region has the DNA TGTGCCAGCAGCCAACCCCTTCTTTCAGCGAACATTCAGTACTTC. V gene TRBV3-1 combines with J gene TRBJ2-4; the D is unclear. Germline V gives CDR1 LGHDT, CDR2 YNNKEL (reference sequence). Trimming shortened V by 2 bases and J by 7 bases, and 15 bases separated the two germline ends. The CDR3 is 15 residues long.

Ten or more counts support this clonotype. The CDR3 nucleotides read TGTGCCAGCAGTGAACCGGGACGGGGCGACTACGAGCAGTACTTC. Protein sequence: CASSEPGRGDYEQYF. V gene TRBV25-1 combines with J gene TRBJ2-7; perhaps D is TRBD1 or TRBD2 (5 bases each). Trimming removed 2 bases at V and 3 bases at J, with 14 bases between. CDR3 length equals 15 residues. CDR1 MGHDK and CDR2 SYGVNS come from the germline V gene.

This clonotype has more than one count but fewer than ten. The chain combines TRBV27 with TRBJ2-1; TRBD1 is a possible D gene (5 bases). Germline CDR1 is MNHEY and CDR2 is SMNVEV (reference sequence). CDR3 length: 15 amino acids. Trimming took off 2 bases at V and 0 bases at J, with 8 bases between the two ends. CDR3 nucleotide sequence: TGTGCCAGCAGTTTACAGGGTATCTCCTACAATGAGCAGTTCTTC. It specifies CASSLQGISYNEQFF.